Listed below are T cell receptor beta chains from one sample, sequenced in a study of OX40 agonist ivuxolimab in advanced cancers. TCRdb keeps only in-frame clones here, not all; method: immunoSEQ multiplex PCR. The sample includes about 92,000 clones, more than 80% of them seen just once. The sample was CD4+ or CD8+ T cells sorted from blood, taken in a trial of the OX40 agonist ivuxolimab. These receptors all stem from an adult with an advanced solid tumor such as melanoma, head and neck, liver or kidney cancer. The CDR3 runs from the conserved cysteine through the conserved F or W. Each record gives: clone size, V gene, D gene, J gene, CDR3 protein, CDR3 DNA. D genes are given only for firm matches. Size values are once, few and many counts, or a class for expanded clones, and some rows have none.

clone_size: -; v_call: TRBV6-1; d_call: TRBD1; j_call: TRBJ1-6; cdr3_aa: CASRGTGAYNSPLHF; cdr3_nt: TGTGCCAGCAGGGGAACAGGGGCCTATAATTCACCCCTCCACTTT
clone_size: -; v_call: TRBV5-1; d_call: -; j_call: TRBJ2-2; cdr3_aa: CASSLVQGRNTGELFF; cdr3_nt: TGCGCCAGCAGCTTGGTTCAGGGAAGGAACACCGGGGAGCTGTTTTTT
clone_size: -; v_call: TRBV18; d_call: -; j_call: TRBJ2-2; cdr3_aa: CASSPQKAGELFF; cdr3_nt: TGTGCCAGCTCGCCCCAGAAGGCCGGGGAGCTGTTTTTT
clone_size: -; v_call: TRBV6-5; d_call: TRBD1; j_call: TRBJ2-7; cdr3_aa: CASSYSGQGVDEQYF; cdr3_nt: TGTGCCAGCAGTTACTCGGGACAGGGGGTCGACGAGCAGTACTTC
clone_size: once; v_call: TRBV9; d_call: -; j_call: TRBJ2-7; cdr3_aa: CASSVEASGNYEQYF; cdr3_nt: TGTGCCAGCAGCGTGGAGGCGTCGGGGAACTACGAGCAGTACTTC
clone_size: once; v_call: TRBV9; d_call: -; j_call: TRBJ1-1; cdr3_aa: CASSVVTGLMNTEAFF; cdr3_nt: TGTGCCAGCAGCGTAGTGACAGGATTAATGAACACTGAAGCTTTCTTT
clone_size: -; v_call: TRBV29-1; d_call: -; j_call: TRBJ2-7; cdr3_aa: CSVFRDGSSYEQYF; cdr3_nt: TGCAGCGTTTTCAGGGACGGGAGCTCCTACGAGCAGTACTTC
clone_size: once; v_call: TRBV29-1; d_call: -; j_call: TRBJ2-3; cdr3_aa: CSVELDTQYF; cdr3_nt: TGCAGCGTTGAACTTGATACGCAGTATTTT
clone_size: -; v_call: TRBV4-3; d_call: TRBD2; j_call: TRBJ2-2; cdr3_aa: CASSWGLAHGELFF; cdr3_nt: TGCGCCAGCAGCTGGGGACTAGCCCACGGGGAGCTGTTTTTT
clone_size: -; v_call: TRBV2; d_call: -; j_call: TRBJ1-1; cdr3_aa: CASLPSEAFF; cdr3_nt: TGTGCCAGCCTGCCCTCTGAAGCTTTCTTT
clone_size: -; v_call: TRBV7-7; d_call: -; j_call: TRBJ2-5; cdr3_aa: CASSFRGVTTEETQYF; cdr3_nt: TGTGCCAGCAGCTTCCGAGGAGTGACTACCGAAGAGACCCAGTACTTC
clone_size: once; v_call: TRBV2; d_call: TRBD1; j_call: TRBJ1-1; cdr3_aa: CASTLQGTEAFF; cdr3_nt: TGTGCCAGCACCTTACAGGGGACTGAAGCTTTCTTT
clone_size: -; v_call: TRBV2; d_call: TRBD2; j_call: TRBJ2-1; cdr3_aa: CASSVAGGEFF; cdr3_nt: TGTGCCAGCAGTGTAGCGGGAGGGGAATTCTTC
clone_size: few; v_call: TRBV2; d_call: -; j_call: TRBJ1-4; cdr3_aa: CASSPTSEKLFF; cdr3_nt: TGTGCCAGCAGTCCGACCTCGGAAAAACTGTTTTTT
clone_size: -; v_call: TRBV2; d_call: -; j_call: TRBJ2-7; cdr3_aa: CASRARGGTYEQYF; cdr3_nt: TGTGCCAGCAGGGCAAGGGGGGGGACCTACGAGCAGTACTTC
clone_size: few; v_call: TRBV18; d_call: -; j_call: TRBJ1-1; cdr3_aa: CASSQGNTEAFF; cdr3_nt: TGTGCCAGCTCACAGGGGAACACTGAAGCTTTCTTT
clone_size: -; v_call: TRBV15; d_call: -; j_call: TRBJ1-3; cdr3_aa: CATSRDRGGANTIYF; cdr3_nt: TGTGCCACCAGCAGAGATCGGGGGGGAGCAAACACCATATATTTT
clone_size: -; v_call: TRBV2; d_call: -; j_call: TRBJ2-3; cdr3_aa: CASSELVSVTDTQYF; cdr3_nt: TGTGCCAGCAGTGAATTGGTTAGCGTCACAGATACGCAGTATTTT
clone_size: once; v_call: TRBV27; d_call: -; j_call: TRBJ1-1; cdr3_aa: CASSLWGESENTEAFF; cdr3_nt: TGTGCCAGCAGTTTATGGGGGGAATCCGAGAACACTGAAGCTTTCTTT
clone_size: -; v_call: TRBV29-1; d_call: TRBD1; j_call: TRBJ1-1; cdr3_aa: CSVNRGNMNTEAFF; cdr3_nt: TGCAGCGTAAACAGGGGGAACATGAACACTGAAGCTTTCTTT
clone_size: once; v_call: TRBV6-5; d_call: -; j_call: TRBJ1-1; cdr3_aa: CASRYRAGNTEAFF; cdr3_nt: TGTGCCAGCAGGTACAGGGCCGGGAACACTGAAGCTTTCTTT
clone_size: -; v_call: TRBV5-1; d_call: TRBD1; j_call: TRBJ2-7; cdr3_aa: CASSLLGQASYEQYF; cdr3_nt: TGCGCCAGCAGCTTGTTGGGACAGGCGTCCTACGAGCAGTACTTC
clone_size: -; v_call: TRBV7-6; d_call: -; j_call: TRBJ2-7; cdr3_aa: CASSLRGHSYEQYF; cdr3_nt: TGTGCCAGCAGCTTACGGGGCCACTCCTACGAGCAGTACTTC
clone_size: -; v_call: TRBV10-1; d_call: -; j_call: TRBJ2-7; cdr3_aa: CASSESLGGEQYF; cdr3_nt: TGCGCCAGCAGTGAGTCGTTAGGGGGCGAGCAGTACTTC
clone_size: -; v_call: TRBV5-1; d_call: TRBD2; j_call: TRBJ2-3; cdr3_aa: CASSLEASGRGTDTQYF; cdr3_nt: TGCGCCAGCAGCTTGGAGGCTAGCGGGAGGGGCACAGATACGCAGTATTTT